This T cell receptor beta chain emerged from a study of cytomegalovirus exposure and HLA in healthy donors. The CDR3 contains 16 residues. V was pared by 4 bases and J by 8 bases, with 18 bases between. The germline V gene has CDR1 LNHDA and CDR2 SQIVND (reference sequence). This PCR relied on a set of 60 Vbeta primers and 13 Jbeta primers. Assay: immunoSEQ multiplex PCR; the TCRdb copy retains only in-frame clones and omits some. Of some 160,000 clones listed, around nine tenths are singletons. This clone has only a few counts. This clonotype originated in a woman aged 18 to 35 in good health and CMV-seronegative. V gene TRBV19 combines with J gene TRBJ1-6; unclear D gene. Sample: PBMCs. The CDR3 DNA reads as TGTGCCAGTAGTACCCCCTTCGGGGTAGGAGATTCACCCCTCCACTTT. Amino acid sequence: CASSTPFGVGDSPLHF.